The sequence of this T cell receptor beta chain was determined in a study of T cell responses to AZD1222 COVID-19 vaccine. In the case of this clone: The target antigen is unknown.

TCRdb keeps only in-frame clones here, not all; method: immunoSEQ multiplex PCR. This sample has 95,000 to 150,000 clones; roughly 90% occur once, and the top ten carry just over 2.5%. CDR1 and CDR2 from the germline V gene are SGHTA and FQGNSA. The V segment lost 2 bases and the J segment 6 bases; nucleotides outside the gene matches: 9. The length of the CDR3 is 15 residues. Findings of the study overall: A rise in Spike-specific TCR breadth and depth followed two AZD1222 doses. Donors, mostly white British, included more females; clonal diversity was possibly underestimated. Baseline serology detected seropositivity in only a handful of AZD1222 recipients. Repertoire sampling was restricted to post-peak T cell response timepoints.

The chain links TRBV7-2 to TRBJ2-5; 7 nucleotides agree with TRBD1. The clonotype originates from an adult who received the AZD1222 COVID-19 vaccine. The specimen comprised peripheral blood, sampled 28 days after the second AZD1222 dose. Written as DNA, the CDR3 is TGTGCCAGCAGCTTAAAACGACAGGGAAGACAGACCCAGTACTTC. Translating it yields CASSLKRQGRQTQYF. The entire variable domain, with the rest obtained from reference TRBV7-2 and TRBJ2-5, is as follows: GAGVSQSPSNKVTEKGKDVELRCDPISGHTALYWYRQSLGQGLEFLIYFQGNSAPDKSGLPSDRFSAERTGGSVSTLTIQRTQQEDSAVYLCASSLKRQGRQTQYFGPGTRLLVL.